The entry below describes one TCR beta chain. The antigen remains undetermined. The data originate from a study of T cell repertoires in cytomegalovirus infection. MiXCR was run by TCRdb on the reads, yielding one entry per CDR3 protein. The sample shows fewer than 1,000,000 distinct CDR3 sequences, about a third of them seen only once. Trimming shortened V by 7 bases and J by 3 bases, and 13 bases separated the two germline ends. CDR1 and CDR2 (germline): MNHNS, SASEGT. CDR3 length equals 13 residues. The source material was cultured CD8+ T cells from PBMCs, sampled from culture after CMV antigen stimulation. The receptor comes from a human donor in good health (CMV status not recorded). Some clones in this sample may be carry-over from other donors' samples. V and J are TRBV6-1 and TRBJ2-7, with D perhaps TRBD1 (5 bases). In nucleotides, the CDR3 is TGTGCCAGCAAGGGGCAGGGAAACTACGAGCAGTACTTC. Translating gives CASKGQGNYEQYF.